The clone carrying this TCR beta chain has a count of ten or more. No antigen is known for it. The study drew all its donors from Caucasian adults living in Nashville, Tennessee. The source of the sample is a study of shared clonotypes between healthy human individuals. The deep-level immunoSEQ assay was used. TCRdb's table, derived via immunoSEQ multiplex PCR, lists solely in-frame clones and lacks some. The top ten hold 12% of the sample, which has approximately 480,000 clones, nearly 80% seen once. Losses at the gene ends were 8 bases for V and 5 bases for J; bases not matched to a gene: 1. The CDR3 totals 12 residues. Germline CDR1 reads SNHLY; CDR2 reads FYNNEI. General study points: Clonotype sharing among donors was expected to depend on sequencing depth. Represented diversity (both genetic and exposure-history) was limited by the small number of donors.

The sequenced sample consisted of PBMCs. The chain links TRBV2 to TRBJ2-2, with 8 bases fitting TRBD2. This receptor was obtained from a middle-aged woman in good health. Some clones in this sample may be carry-over from other donors' samples. The CDR3 is CASQRGTGELFF. DNA of the CDR3: TGTGCCAGCCAGCGGGGGACCGGGGAGCTGTTTTTT.